One sample yielded the 18 T cell receptor beta chains listed below, sequenced in a study of shared clonotypes between healthy human individuals. Here immunoSEQ multiplex PCR was the method, and the copy in TCRdb shows in-frame clones only, minus some. Of roughly 2.5 million clones listed, roughly 92% are singletons. Specimen: naive CD4+ T cells sorted from blood. Subset indicated: CD45RA+ positively selected. Source of these receptors: a man between 18 and 29 years old in good health.

The rearrangement links TRBV21-1 to TRBJ1-1. TRBV21-1 is a pseudogene locus. The CDR3 consists of 17 residues. CDR3 amino acids: CASSKVGQGRGNTEAFF. CDR3 sequence (DNA): TGTGCCAGCAGCAAAGTGGGCCAGGGCCGGGGCAACACTGAAGCTTTCTTT.

The chain recombines TRBV6-5 with TRBJ1-1; D not resolved. Trimming took 4 bases from V and 1 from J, leaving 10 bases between them. This CDR3 spans 14 amino acids. Germline-derived CDR1 and CDR2 are MNHEY and SVGAGI. This chain's CDR3 is CASSSHSENTEAFF. The DNA for the CDR3 is TGTGCCAGCAGTTCCCACAGTGAGAACACTGAAGCTTTCTTT.

This clone was seen once. V usage is TRBV10-1 and J usage is TRBJ2-1; 10 bases are shared with TRBD1. Germline values: CDR1 WNHNN, CDR2 SYGVQD (reference sequence). The CDR3 is 15 residues long. Losses at the gene ends were 3 bases for V and 4 bases for J; bases not matched to a gene: 3. The CDR3 DNA sequence: TGCGCCAGCAGTGAAGGGACAGGGGAATACAATGAGCAGTTCTTC. Protein sequence: CASSEGTGEYNEQFF.

The chain links TRBV27 to TRBJ2-3; D is unclear. Looked up from germline, CDR1 is MNHEY and CDR2 is SMNVEV (reference sequence). The CDR3 runs to 14 residues. The V gene lost 3 bases and the J gene lost 8 bases, with 15 bases spanning the gap. CDR3 bases: TGTGCCAGCAGTTTGGACGGAGTTCCCGCTACGCAGTATTTT. This encodes CASSLDGVPATQYF.

The chain employs TRBV2 and TRBJ1-4, with D possibly TRBD1 on 5 matching bases. This CDR3 spans 15 amino acids. CDR1 is SNHLY and CDR2 is FYNNEI in the germline V gene. The V end was cut by 7 bases, the J end by 0 bases, with 12 bases between. The CDR3 spells CASNPGFSTNEKLFF. The CDR3 DNA follows: TGTGCCAGCAACCCAGGGTTTTCAACTAATGAAAAACTGTTTTTT.

This clone was observed once. The gene calls are TRBV28 and TRBJ2-1, with a possible D match to TRBD1 (6 bases). Trimming pared 7 bases from V and 5 bases from J, leaving 15 bases between. The CDR3 is 14 amino acids. Germline CDR1 is MDHEN and CDR2 is SYDVKM. The chain's CDR3 is CASKLTGRHNEQFF. The CDR3 DNA is TGTGCCAGCAAACTGACAGGACGCCACAATGAGCAGTTCTTC. Filled out from reference TRBV28 and TRBJ2-1, the complete variable domain reads DVKVTQSSRYLVKRTGEKVFLECVQDMDHENMFWYRQDPGLGLRLIYFSYDVKMKEKGDIPEGYSVSREKKERFSLILESASTNQTSMYLCASKLTGRHNEQFFGPGTRLTVL.

A single count supports this clone. This rearrangement joins TRBV7-9 to TRBJ2-3; the D gene is possibly TRBD2 (6 bases). The CDR3 sequence is 16 residues long. Germline lookup yields CDR1 SEHNR and CDR2 FQNEAQ (reference sequence). Trimming took off 1 base at V and 4 bases at J, with 15 bases between the two ends. The CDR3 DNA reads as TGTGCCAGCAGCTTAGGGAGGGGCGTCACTGCAGATACGCAGTATTTT. Encoded protein: CASSLGRGVTADTQYF. Based on the CDR3 plus reference TRBV7-9 and TRBJ2-3, the full variable domain is DTGVSQNPRHKITKRGQNVTFRCDPISEHNRLYWYRQTLGQGPEFLTYFQNEAQLEKSRLLSDRFSAERPKGSFSTLEIQRTEQGDSAMYLCASSLGRGVTADTQYFGPGTRLTVL.

A remark on this clone: In the same sample, other DNA sequences code for this CDR3. The chain has TRBV5-1 and TRBJ2-7; TRBD1 is a possible D gene (7 bases). Germline V CDR1 and CDR2: SGHRS, YFSETQ. This CDR3 contains 13 residues. Trimming shortened V by 4 bases and J by 2 bases, and 10 bases separated the two germline ends. The CDR3 loop reads CASSAGQTYEQYF. CDR3 DNA sequence: TGCGCCAGCAGCGCGGGACAGACCTACGAGCAGTACTTC.

This clone occurred a few times. This chain uses TRBV4-1 with TRBJ2-5; 13 nucleotides align to TRBD2. With V trimmed by 0 bases and J by 2 bases, 6 bases remained unmatched. The CDR3 is made up of 18 amino acids. CDR1 is MGHRA, CDR2 YSYEKL, per germline. For the CDR3, the DNA is TGCGCCAGCAGCCAAGATCTTGGGGGACTAGCGGGACAAGAGACCCAGTACTTC. It translates to CASSQDLGGLAGQETQYF.

For this clone: At the DNA level, this CDR3 is encoded by other sequences in the same sample as well. This chain uses TRBV11-2 with TRBJ1-2; TRBD1 aligns across 7 bases. CDR1 is SGHAT and CDR2 is FQNNGV in the germline V gene. V lost 4 bases to trimming and J lost 2 bases; unmatched junction nucleotides: 4. The CDR3 runs to 14 residues. In nucleotides, the CDR3 is TGTGCCAGCAGCTACACGACAGGGAACTATGGCTACACCTTC. Translating gives CASSYTTGNYGYTF.

The CDR3 DNA reads TGTGCCAGCAGCTTAGCGGGGGGAATTAATGAAAAACTGTTTTTT. Its protein is CASSLAGGINEKLFF. The rearrangement joins TRBV7-9 to TRBJ1-4; D is possibly TRBD1 (5 bases). Trimming shortened V by 0 bases and J by 4 bases, and 9 bases separated the two germline ends. The CDR3 totals 15 residues. The germline V gene has CDR1 SEHNR and CDR2 FQNEAQ (reference sequence).

The CDR3 nucleotides are TGCGCCAGCAGTGTGGGGCCTGAAGCTTTCTTT. It codes for CASSVGPEAFF. The chain has TRBV10-2 and TRBJ1-1; TRBD1 is a possible D gene (5 bases). The CDR3 totals 11 residues. Between the trimmed V and J ends, which lost 4 bases and 6 bases, there was a span of 6 bases. Germline CDR1 reads WSHSY; CDR2 reads SAAADI.

The chain links TRBV28 to TRBJ2-1; D perhaps matches TRBD1 (6 bases). This CDR3 is built from 17 residues. Germline V gene lookup returns CDR1 MDHEN and CDR2 SYDVKM. Deletions cut 5 bases from V and 3 bases from J, with 20 bases between. Here the CDR3 DNA reads TGTGCCAGCAGTCCCCCCACAGGGCCCCTCGACTACAATGAGCAGTTCTTC. This codes for CASSPPTGPLDYNEQFF.

The chain joins TRBV4-1 to TRBJ1-1, with 8 nucleotides matching TRBD1. The ends lost 1 base at V and 3 bases at J; junction bases unmatched: 7. Germline-derived CDR1 and CDR2 are MGHRA and YSYEKL. The CDR3 totals 16 residues. The DNA of the CDR3 is TGCGCCAGCAGCCAAGTAAAAACAGGGGGGGACACTGAAGCTTTCTTT. As protein: CASSQVKTGGDTEAFF.

This sequence joins TRBV7-9 and TRBJ2-3, with D perhaps TRBD2 (6 bases). Germline CDR1 and CDR2: SEHNR and FQNEAQ (reference sequence). With 6 bases removed from V and 1 base from J, the gap between germline ends came to 8 bases. The CDR3 contains 13 residues. The CDR3 DNA is TGTGCCAGCAGAGGCGGGGGCACAGATACGCAGTATTTT. Protein: CASRGGGTDTQYF.

This clone has only one observation. The DNA for the CDR3 is TGTGCCAGCAGCTTAGCGCTTAATAGTTTCGCAGATACGCAGTATTTT. Translating it yields CASSLALNSFADTQYF. The rearrangement uses TRBV7-9 and TRBJ2-3, with D hard to call. The V end lost 0 bases, the J end lost 4 bases, and 14 bases lay between the germline ends. The CDR3 sequence is 16 residues long. Germline V gene sequence: CDR1 SEHNR, CDR2 FQNEAQ (reference sequence).

This rearrangement joins TRBV29-1 to TRBJ2-3; D not resolved. CDR3 length: 15 residues. V lost 6 bases to trimming and J lost 2 bases, with 18 bases between them. Germline V lookup: CDR1 SQVTM, CDR2 ANQGSEA. The CDR3 DNA reads TGCAGCGTCGACCGCTTTGAAGCTCCCACAGATACGCAGTATTTT. Translated, it gives CSVDRFEAPTDTQYF.

V and J are TRBV6-5 and TRBJ2-1; D is uncertain. The germline V and J ends were trimmed by 6 bases and 8 bases, with 8 bases remaining between them. There are 11 residues in the CDR3. CDR1 and CDR2 from the germline V gene are MNHEY and SVGAGI. The CDR3, as DNA: TGTGCCAGCAGGAAAATAGATGAGCAGTTCTTC. Translating gives CASRKIDEQFF.